This TCR beta chain was sequenced for a study of control samples from healthy donors and cancer patients. The length of the CDR3 is 14 residues. V was shortened by 0 bases and J by 2 bases, with 5 bases between the two germline ends. The germline V gene encodes CDR1 SGHAT and CDR2 FQNNGV. The table came from immunoSEQ multiplex PCR; TCRdb's copy has only in-frame clones and leaves some out. Of 90,000 to 100,000 clones in the sample, 79% were seen once. The clonotype was recovered from a woman aged 25 to 45 in good health. The specimen sequenced was blood. The chain couples TRBV11-2 to TRBJ2-1, with no clear D. In DNA form, the CDR3 reads TGTGCCAGCAGCTTAGATGGCCCCTACAATGAGCAGTTCTTC. Translated, it gives CASSLDGPYNEQFF.